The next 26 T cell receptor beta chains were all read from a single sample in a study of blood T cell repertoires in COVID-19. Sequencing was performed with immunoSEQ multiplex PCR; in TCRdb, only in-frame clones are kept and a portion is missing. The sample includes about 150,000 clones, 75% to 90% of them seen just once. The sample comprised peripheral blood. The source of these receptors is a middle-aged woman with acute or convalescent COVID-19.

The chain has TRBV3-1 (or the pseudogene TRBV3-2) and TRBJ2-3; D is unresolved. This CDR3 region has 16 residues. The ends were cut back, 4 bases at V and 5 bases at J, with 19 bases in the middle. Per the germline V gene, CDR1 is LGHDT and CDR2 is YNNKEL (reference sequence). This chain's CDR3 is CASSPRQSPLRDTQYF. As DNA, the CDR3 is TGTGCCAGCAGCCCGAGGCAGAGCCCCTTGAGAGATACGCAGTATTTT.

The DNA for the CDR3 is TGCAGTGCTAGTCTAGCGCGGGGCACAGATACGCAGTATTTT. Its protein is CSASLARGTDTQYF. The rearrangement links TRBV20-1 to TRBJ2-3; tentatively, D is TRBD2 (6 bases). Germline assignment: CDR1 DFQATT and CDR2 SNEGSKA (reference sequence). This CDR3 has 14 amino acids. V was trimmed by 3 bases and J by 1 base, leaving 11 bases between them.

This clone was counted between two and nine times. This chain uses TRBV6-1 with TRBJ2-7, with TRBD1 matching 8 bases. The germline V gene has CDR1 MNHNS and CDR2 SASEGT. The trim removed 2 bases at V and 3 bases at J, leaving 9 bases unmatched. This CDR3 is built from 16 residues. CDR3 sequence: CASSEKGRGPGYEQYF. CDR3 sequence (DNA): TGTGCCAGCAGTGAAAAGGGCAGGGGGCCGGGCTACGAGCAGTACTTC.

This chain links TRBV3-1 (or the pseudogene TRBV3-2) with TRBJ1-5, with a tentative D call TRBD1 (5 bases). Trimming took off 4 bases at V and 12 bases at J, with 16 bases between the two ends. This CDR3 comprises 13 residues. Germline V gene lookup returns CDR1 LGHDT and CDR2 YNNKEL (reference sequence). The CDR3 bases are TGTGCCAGCAGCCCAACCTTAGGGGCTGGCCAGCATTTT. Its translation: CASSPTLGAGQHF.

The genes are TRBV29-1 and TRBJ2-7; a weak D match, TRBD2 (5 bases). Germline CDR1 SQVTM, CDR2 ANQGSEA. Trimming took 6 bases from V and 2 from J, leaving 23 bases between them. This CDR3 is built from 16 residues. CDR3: CSVSIGVGPPTYEQYF. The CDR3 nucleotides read TGCAGCGTCAGTATCGGGGTGGGCCCCCCAACCTACGAGCAGTACTTC.

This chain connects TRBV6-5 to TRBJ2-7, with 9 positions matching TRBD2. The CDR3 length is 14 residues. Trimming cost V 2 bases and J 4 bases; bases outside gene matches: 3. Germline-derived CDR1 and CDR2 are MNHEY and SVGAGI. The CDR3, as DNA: TGTGCCAGCAGTTACGGGACTAGCTTTTACGAGCAGTACTTC. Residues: CASSYGTSFYEQYF.

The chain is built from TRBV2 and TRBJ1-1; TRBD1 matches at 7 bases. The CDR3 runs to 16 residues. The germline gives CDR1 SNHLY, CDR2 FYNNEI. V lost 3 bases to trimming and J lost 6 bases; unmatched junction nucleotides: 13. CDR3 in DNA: TGTGCCAGCAGTGACATAGGGGCAGGGGGTTCCGCTGAAGCTTTCTTT. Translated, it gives CASSDIGAGGSAEAFF.

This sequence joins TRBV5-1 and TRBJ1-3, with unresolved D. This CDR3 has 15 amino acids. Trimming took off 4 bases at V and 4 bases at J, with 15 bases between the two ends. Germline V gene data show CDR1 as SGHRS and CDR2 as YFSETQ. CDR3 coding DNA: TGCGCCAGCAGCACCGACGGCACAGTGGGAAACACCATATATTTT. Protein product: CASSTDGTVGNTIYF. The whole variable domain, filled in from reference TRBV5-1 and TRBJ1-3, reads KAGVTQTPRYLIKTRGQQVTLSCSPISGHRSVSWYQQTPGQGLQFLFEYFSETQRNKGNFPGRFSGRQFSNSRSEMNVSTLELGDSALYLCASSTDGTVGNTIYFGEGSWLTVV.

Here the CDR3 DNA reads TGTGCCAGCAGCAGGACGGAGGCGGCCTATGGCTACACCTTC. It codes for CASSRTEAAYGYTF. J is TRBJ1-2 and V is TRBV6-6; D is uncertain. Trimming pared 6 bases from V and 4 bases from J, leaving 15 bases between. This CDR3 has 14 residues. Germline V gene lookup returns CDR1 MNHNY and CDR2 SVGAGI (reference sequence).

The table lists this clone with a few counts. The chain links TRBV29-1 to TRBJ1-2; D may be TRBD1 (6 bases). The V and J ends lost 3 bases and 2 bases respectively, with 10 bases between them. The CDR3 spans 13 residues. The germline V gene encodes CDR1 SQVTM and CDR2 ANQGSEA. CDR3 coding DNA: TGCAGCGTTGACCGGGGGGCAAACTATGGCTACACCTTC. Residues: CSVDRGANYGYTF.

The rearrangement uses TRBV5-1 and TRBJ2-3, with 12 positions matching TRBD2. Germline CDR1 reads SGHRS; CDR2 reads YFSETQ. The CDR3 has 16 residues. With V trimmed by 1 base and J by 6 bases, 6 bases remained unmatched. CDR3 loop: CASSLRLAGGPDTQYF. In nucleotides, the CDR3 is TGCGCCAGCAGCTTGAGGCTAGCGGGGGGGCCTGATACGCAGTATTTT.

The CDR3 is CASSQVEGINEKLFF. Here the CDR3 DNA reads TGTGCCAGCAGCCAAGTTGAGGGTATCAATGAAAAACTGTTTTTT. The chain joins TRBV3-1 (or the pseudogene TRBV3-2) to TRBJ1-4; D remains unclear. The CDR3 runs 15 residues. V was trimmed by 1 base and J by 5 bases, leaving 11 bases between them. Germline assignment: CDR1 LGHDT and CDR2 YNNKEL (reference sequence).

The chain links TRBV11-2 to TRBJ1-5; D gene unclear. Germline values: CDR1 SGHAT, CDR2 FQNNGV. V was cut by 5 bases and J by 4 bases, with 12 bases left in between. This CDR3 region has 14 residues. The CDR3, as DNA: TGTGCCAGCAGCGTAGGGTCTCTAAATCAGCCCCAGCATTTT. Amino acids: CASSVGSLNQPQHF.

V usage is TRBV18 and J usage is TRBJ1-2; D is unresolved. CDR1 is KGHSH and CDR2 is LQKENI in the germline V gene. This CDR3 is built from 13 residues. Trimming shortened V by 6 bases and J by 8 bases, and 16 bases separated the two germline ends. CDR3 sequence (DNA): TGTGCCAGCTCCCCCTCGCTACGGGAAGGCTACACCTTC. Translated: CASSPSLREGYTF.

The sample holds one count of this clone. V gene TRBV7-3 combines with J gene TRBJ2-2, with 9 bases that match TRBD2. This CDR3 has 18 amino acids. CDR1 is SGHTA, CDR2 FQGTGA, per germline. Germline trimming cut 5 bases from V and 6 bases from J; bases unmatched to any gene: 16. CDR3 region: CASSPTLQAGGPPGELFF. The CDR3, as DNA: TGTGCCAGCAGCCCAACCCTCCAGGCGGGAGGGCCCCCCGGGGAGCTGTTTTTT.

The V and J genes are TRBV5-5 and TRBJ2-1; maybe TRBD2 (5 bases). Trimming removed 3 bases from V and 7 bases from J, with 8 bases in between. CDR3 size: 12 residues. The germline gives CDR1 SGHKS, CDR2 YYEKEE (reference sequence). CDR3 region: CASSSRGNEQFF. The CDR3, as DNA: TGTGCCAGCAGCTCCCGCGGGAATGAGCAGTTCTTC.

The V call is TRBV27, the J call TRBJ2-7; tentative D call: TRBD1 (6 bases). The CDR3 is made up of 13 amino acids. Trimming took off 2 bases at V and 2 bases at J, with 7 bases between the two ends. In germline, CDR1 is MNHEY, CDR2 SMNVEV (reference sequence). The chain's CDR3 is CASSLNRAYEQYF. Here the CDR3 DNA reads TGTGCCAGCAGTTTAAACAGGGCCTACGAGCAGTACTTC.

The CDR3 DNA reads as TGTGCCAGCAGTGACGGACCCGGTCGGGGAAACATTCAGTACTTC. This gives the protein CASSDGPGRGNIQYF. The chain carries TRBV6-4 and TRBJ2-4; possible D gene TRBD2, 5 bases. There are 15 residues in the CDR3. Trimming shortened V by 2 bases and J by 6 bases, and 14 bases separated the two germline ends. In germline, CDR1 is MRHNA, CDR2 SNTAGT.

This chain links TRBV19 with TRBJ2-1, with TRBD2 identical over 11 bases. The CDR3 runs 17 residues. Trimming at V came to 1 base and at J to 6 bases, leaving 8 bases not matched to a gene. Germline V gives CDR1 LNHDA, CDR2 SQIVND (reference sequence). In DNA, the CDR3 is TGTGCCAGTAGTATAGTATGGTCTAGCGGGGGGTTCAATGAGCAGTTCTTC. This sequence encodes CASSIVWSSGGFNEQFF. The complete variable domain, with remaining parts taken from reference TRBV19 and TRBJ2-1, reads DGGITQSPKYLFRKEGQNVTLSCEQNLNHDAMYWYRQDPGQGLRLIYYSQIVNDFQKGDIAEGYSVSREKKESFPLTVTSAQKNPTAFYLCASSIVWSSGGFNEQFFGPGTRLTVL.

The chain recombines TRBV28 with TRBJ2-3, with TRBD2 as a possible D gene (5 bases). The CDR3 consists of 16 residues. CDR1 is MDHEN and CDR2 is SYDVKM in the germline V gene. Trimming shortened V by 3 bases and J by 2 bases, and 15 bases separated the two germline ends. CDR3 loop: CASSLIGYGNTDTQYF. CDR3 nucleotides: TGTGCCAGCAGTTTGATCGGGTACGGGAACACAGATACGCAGTATTTT.

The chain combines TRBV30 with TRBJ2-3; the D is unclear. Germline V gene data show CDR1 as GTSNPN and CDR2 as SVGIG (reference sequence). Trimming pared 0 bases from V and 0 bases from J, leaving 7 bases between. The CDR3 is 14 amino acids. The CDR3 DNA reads TGTGCCTGGAGTGTTAGCAGTAGCACAGATACGCAGTATTTT. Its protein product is CAWSVSSSTDTQYF.

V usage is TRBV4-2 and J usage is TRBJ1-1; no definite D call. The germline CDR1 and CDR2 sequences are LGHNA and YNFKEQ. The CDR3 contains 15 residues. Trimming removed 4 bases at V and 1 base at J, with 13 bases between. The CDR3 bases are TGTGCCAGCAGCCTCGGCTCGGGAGGGAACACTGAAGCTTTCTTT. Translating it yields CASSLGSGGNTEAFF.

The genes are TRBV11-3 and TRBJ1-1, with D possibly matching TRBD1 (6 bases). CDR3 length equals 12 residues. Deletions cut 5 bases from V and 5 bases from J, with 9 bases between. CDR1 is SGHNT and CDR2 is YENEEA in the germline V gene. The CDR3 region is CASSPRGTEAFF. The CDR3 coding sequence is TGTGCCAGCAGCCCCAGGGGAACTGAAGCTTTCTTT.

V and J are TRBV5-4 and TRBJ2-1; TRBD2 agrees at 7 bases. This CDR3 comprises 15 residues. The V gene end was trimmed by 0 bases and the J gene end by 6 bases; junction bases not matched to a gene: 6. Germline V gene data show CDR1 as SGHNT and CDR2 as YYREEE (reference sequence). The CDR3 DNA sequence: TGTGCCAGCAGCTTGGTCGGGGGGTCTCGCAATGAGCAGTTCTTC. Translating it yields CASSLVGGSRNEQFF. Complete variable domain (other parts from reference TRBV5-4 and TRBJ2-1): ETGVTQSPTHLIKTRGQQVTLRCSSQSGHNTVSWYQQALGQGPQFIFQYYREEENGRGNFPPRFSGLQFPNYSSELNVNALELDDSALYLCASSLVGGSRNEQFFGPGTRLTVL.

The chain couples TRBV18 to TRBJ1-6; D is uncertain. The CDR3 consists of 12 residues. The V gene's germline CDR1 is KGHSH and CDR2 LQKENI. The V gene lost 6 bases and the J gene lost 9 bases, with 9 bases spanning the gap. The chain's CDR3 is CASSEGSSPLHF. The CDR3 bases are TGTGCCAGCTCGGAGGGAAGTTCACCCCTCCACTTT.

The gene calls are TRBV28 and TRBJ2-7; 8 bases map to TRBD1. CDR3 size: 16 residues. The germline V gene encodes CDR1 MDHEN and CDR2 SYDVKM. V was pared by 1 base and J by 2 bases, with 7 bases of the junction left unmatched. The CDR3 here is CASSLSGRGLTYEQYF. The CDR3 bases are TGTGCCAGCAGTTTATCCGGCAGGGGGCTGACCTACGAGCAGTACTTC.